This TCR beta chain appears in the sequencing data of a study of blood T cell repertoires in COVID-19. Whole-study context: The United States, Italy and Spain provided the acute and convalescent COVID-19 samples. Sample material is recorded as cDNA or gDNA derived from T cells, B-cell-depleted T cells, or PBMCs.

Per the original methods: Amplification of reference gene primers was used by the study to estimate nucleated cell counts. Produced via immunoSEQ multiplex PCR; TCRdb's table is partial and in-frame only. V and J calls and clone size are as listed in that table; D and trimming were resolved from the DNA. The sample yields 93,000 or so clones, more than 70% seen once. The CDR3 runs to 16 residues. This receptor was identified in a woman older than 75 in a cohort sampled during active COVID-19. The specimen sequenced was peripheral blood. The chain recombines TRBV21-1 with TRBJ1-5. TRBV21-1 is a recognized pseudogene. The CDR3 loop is CASSMTAGGPHQPQHF. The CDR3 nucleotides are TGTGCCAGCAGCATGACCGCGGGCGGACCCCACCAGCCCCAGCATTTT.